These 2 T cell receptor beta chains share one sample of origin, sequenced in a study of CD8+ T cells in alopecia areata. Sorting separated CD25+CD127- cells from the CD4+ cells of a handful of patients. Extraction of RNA preceded its reverse transcription into cDNA, which served as the sequencing template. This table comes from immunoSEQ multiplex PCR, and its TCRdb copy is limited to in-frame clones, with some not included. The sample shows tens of thousands of clones, nearly 55% of them seen only once. What was sequenced was CD4+ Tregs sorted from blood. Receptor source: a human donor with alopecia areata.

This chain connects TRBV7-9 to TRBJ2-3; 8 bases map to TRBD2. Trimming at V came to 6 bases and at J to 0 bases, leaving 5 bases not matched to a gene. Germline V gives CDR1 SEHNR, CDR2 FQNEAQ (reference sequence). The CDR3 length is 15 residues. In DNA, the CDR3 is TGTGCCAGCAGACTCCTAGCGGGTAGCACAGATACGCAGTATTTT. It translates to CASRLLAGSTDTQYF.

This clone appeared a single time. The J gene is TRBJ1-5, the V gene TRBV28, with D hard to call. Trimming removed 6 bases at V and 1 base at J, with 7 bases between. The CDR3 length is 13 residues. From germline, CDR1 is MDHEN and CDR2 SYDVKM. The CDR3 region has the DNA TGTGCCAGCAGCCAACAAAGCAATCAGCCCCAGCATTTT. Amino acid sequence: CASSQQSNQPQHF.